This T cell receptor (beta chain) was captured by sequencing in a study of blood T cell repertoires in COVID-19. Germline assignment: CDR1 SGHRS and CDR2 YFSETQ. V shed 1 base and J 6 bases; nucleotides not matched to a gene: 6. This CDR3 is 15 amino acids long. This table comes from immunoSEQ multiplex PCR, and its TCRdb copy is limited to in-frame clones, with some not included. Among 200,000 to 300,000 clones listed, over 70% were seen once. This sequence joins TRBV5-1 and TRBJ1-5, with TRBD1 matching over 8 bases. The TCR sequence derives from a human donor in a cohort sampled during active COVID-19. The source material was peripheral blood. The CDR3 here is CASSLYAGGGQPQHF. For the CDR3, the DNA is TGCGCCAGCAGCTTGTACGCAGGGGGCGGTCAGCCCCAGCATTTT.